This T cell receptor (beta chain) emerged from a study of CD8 T cells in ankylosing spondylitis. This clonotype was counted many times. V gave up 3 bases and J gave up 8 bases, with 7 bases separating them. The CDR3 runs to 10 residues. The germline gives CDR1 GTSNPN, CDR2 SVGIG (reference sequence). TCRdb analysed the 5' RACE reads with MiXCR anew, one entry per CDR3 protein. The sample includes around 75,000 distinct CDR3 sequences, about 5.4% of them seen just once. Sequenced material: blood, either unsorted or a sorted T cell fraction (not recorded which). V is TRBV30 and J is TRBJ1-1; D remains ambiguous. The sequence was obtained from a male donor with ankylosing spondylitis or in good health (not recorded which). This CDR3 reads CAWRLSEAFF. DNA of the CDR3: TGTGCCTGGAGATTATCCGAAGCTTTCTTT.